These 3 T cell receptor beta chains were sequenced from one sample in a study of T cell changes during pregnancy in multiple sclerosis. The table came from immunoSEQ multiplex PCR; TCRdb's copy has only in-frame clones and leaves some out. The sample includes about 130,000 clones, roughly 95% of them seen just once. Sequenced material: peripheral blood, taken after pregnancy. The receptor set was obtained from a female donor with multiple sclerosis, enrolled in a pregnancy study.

The CDR3 sequence: CASSPDADRPLNQPQHF. For the CDR3, the DNA is TGTGCCAGCAGCCCGGACGCCGACAGGCCACTCAATCAGCCCCAGCATTTT. The rearrangement joins TRBV27 to TRBJ1-5; possibly TRBD1 for D (6 bases). Germline V gene data show CDR1 as MNHEY and CDR2 as SMNVEV (reference sequence). V was cut by 6 bases and J by 3 bases, with 21 bases left in between. This CDR3 has 17 residues.

The CDR3 loop reads CSVEEAGGGTEAFF. Written as DNA, the CDR3 is TGCAGCGTTGAAGAAGCAGGGGGAGGAACTGAAGCTTTCTTT. The chain combines TRBV29-1 with TRBJ1-1, with 7 bases matching TRBD1. Germline CDR1 SQVTM, CDR2 ANQGSEA. The CDR3 runs 14 residues. V dropped 0 bases and J dropped 5; count of bases not matched to a gene: 6.

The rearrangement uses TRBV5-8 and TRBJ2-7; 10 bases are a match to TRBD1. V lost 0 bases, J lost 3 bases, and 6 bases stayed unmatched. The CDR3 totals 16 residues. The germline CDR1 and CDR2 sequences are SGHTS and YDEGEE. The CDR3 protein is CASSLDPGQGFYEQYF. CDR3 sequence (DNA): TGTGCCAGCAGCTTGGATCCGGGACAGGGGTTCTACGAGCAGTACTTC.